The 18 T cell receptor beta chains below come from one sample, sequenced in a study of cytomegalovirus exposure and HLA in healthy donors (TCRdb year 2017). Preparation of the library involved the immunoSEQ multiplex PCR assay. A mixture of 60 forward primers for TCR Vbeta segments and 13 reverse primers for TCR Jbeta segments was used in the multiplex PCR. As stored in TCRdb, this immuneACCESS dataset retains in-frame rearrangements with V and J assigned. A fraction of the clones does not appear; measured against another copy, unresolved V genes explain less than half of the discrepancy, and the remainder lacks a known reason. The sample yields 110,000 to 150,000 clones; around 75% were counted once. The ten biggest clones cover 3.1% of the sample. Sequenced sample: PBMCs. These receptors all come from a female donor in good health and CMV-seronegative.

This chain links TRBV4-3 with TRBJ2-7; D may be TRBD1 (5 bases). CDR3 size: 15 residues. Between the trimmed V and J ends, which lost 1 base and 2 bases, there was a span of 12 bases. CDR1 is LGHNA, CDR2 YSLEER, per germline. The CDR3 nucleotides read TGCGCCAGCAGCCAAGTCCCAGACAGCCCCTACGAGCAGTACTTC. This sequence encodes CASSQVPDSPYEQYF.

The chain carries TRBV9 and TRBJ2-3, with D unresolved. Per germline, CDR1 SGDLS and CDR2 YYNGEE. The ends were cut back, 2 bases at V and 5 bases at J, with 9 bases in the middle. The CDR3 extends over 13 amino acids. CDR3 sequence: CASSVLGRDTQYF. The CDR3 DNA reads TGTGCCAGCAGCGTCCTTGGCAGAGATACGCAGTATTTT. The variable domain in full, completed from reference TRBV9 and TRBJ2-3, reads DSGVTQTPKHLITATGQRVTLRCSPRSGDLSVYWYQQSLDQGLQFLIQYYNGEERAKGNILERFSAQQFPDLHSELNLSSLELGDSALYFCASSVLGRDTQYFGPGTRLTVL.

This clone came up a few times. The chain links TRBV5-4 to TRBJ1-6; TRBD1 might be the D (6 bases). Germline values: CDR1 SGHNT, CDR2 YYREEE (reference sequence). This CDR3 has 15 amino acids. With 0 bases removed from V and 11 bases from J, the gap between germline ends came to 15 bases. CDR3 sequence reads: CASSLGSQGSAPLHF. The CDR3 DNA reads TGTGCCAGCAGCTTGGGGTCCCAGGGGTCCGCACCCCTCCACTTT.

The rearrangement uses TRBV18 and TRBJ2-2; D might be TRBD1 (6 bases). Trimming cost V 2 bases and J 6 bases, with 22 bases left between them. The CDR3 is 18 amino acids. Per germline, CDR1 KGHSH and CDR2 LQKENI. The CDR3 DNA reads as TGTGCCAGCTCACCATCCTCAGGGGTGTGGGGAAACGCCGGGGAGCTGTTTTTT. Its protein product is CASSPSSGVWGNAGELFF. Filled out from reference TRBV18 and TRBJ2-2, the complete variable domain reads NAGVMQNPRHLVRRRGQEARLRCSPMKGHSHVYWYRQLPEEGLKFMVYLQKENIIDESGMPKERFSAEFPKEGPSILRIQQVVRGDSAAYFCASSPSSGVWGNAGELFFGEGSRLTVL.

This sequence joins TRBV10-1 and TRBJ2-7; TRBD1 aligns across 10 bases. This CDR3 is 16 amino acids long. The V gene end was trimmed by 4 bases and the J gene end by 5 bases; junction bases not matched to a gene: 11. CDR1 WNHNN and CDR2 SYGVQD come from the germline V gene (reference sequence). Here the CDR3 DNA reads TGCGCCAGCAGTGCCCCTCCGGACAGGGGGATCCACGAGCAGTACTTC. The encoded protein is CASSAPPDRGIHEQYF.

This clone was counted between two and nine times. The chain recombines TRBV7-3 with TRBJ1-1; TRBD1 aligns across 7 bases. CDR1 and CDR2 (germline): SGHTA, FQGTGA. This CDR3 comprises 14 residues. V was pared by 3 bases and J by 5 bases, with 6 bases of the junction left unmatched. CDR3 sequence reads: CASSFEATGTEAFF. CDR3 in DNA: TGTGCCAGCAGCTTTGAGGCGACAGGGACTGAAGCTTTCTTT. The entire variable domain, with the rest obtained from reference TRBV7-3 and TRBJ1-1, is as follows: GAGVSQTPSNKVTEKGKYVELRCDPISGHTALYWYRQSLGQGPEFLIYFQGTGAADDSGLPNDRFFAVRPEGSVSTLKIQRTERGDSAVYLCASSFEATGTEAFFGQGTRLTVV.

The rearrangement uses TRBV27 and TRBJ1-6; tentative D call: TRBD1 (5 bases). The V gene's germline CDR1 is MNHEY and CDR2 SMNVEV (reference sequence). Trimming removed 6 bases from V and 7 bases from J, with 22 bases in between. This CDR3 is built from 17 residues. The CDR3 DNA reads as TGTGCCAGCAGCCCACCCCCCAGGGTTCGGGGGAATTCACCCCTCCACTTT. It specifies CASSPPPRVRGNSPLHF.

The chain carries TRBV2 and TRBJ1-6; tentatively, D is TRBD1 (6 bases). CDR1 SNHLY and CDR2 FYNNEI come from the germline V gene. The germline V and J ends were trimmed by 5 bases and 6 bases, with 17 bases remaining between them. The CDR3 sequence is 16 residues long. Here the CDR3 reads CASSPRTGHPNSPLHF. The CDR3 DNA sequence: TGTGCCAGCAGTCCTCGAACGGGACACCCTAATTCACCCCTCCACTTT.

The chain uses TRBV7-2 and TRBJ2-5, with TRBD1 identical over 8 bases. This CDR3 is built from 15 residues. CDR1 and CDR2 (germline): SGHTA, FQGNSA. V gave up 2 bases and J gave up 5 bases; unmatched junction bases: 7. The DNA of the CDR3 is TGTGCCAGCAGCTTACAGCAGGGGGCGTGGGAGACCCAGTACTTC. As protein: CASSLQQGAWETQYF.

The V gene is TRBV5-1, the J gene TRBJ2-2, with 11 bases lining up with TRBD2. Germline V gene lookup returns CDR1 SGHRS and CDR2 YFSETQ. J was trimmed by 5 bases and V by 3 bases; bases with no gene match: 6. CDR3 length: 16 amino acids. CDR3 coding DNA: TGCGCCAGCAGCTCCCCTAGCGGGAGGAGGACCGGGGAGCTGTTTTTT. This sequence encodes CASSSPSGRRTGELFF.

The genes are TRBV4-1 and TRBJ1-1; 9 nucleotides match TRBD1. The CDR3 sequence is 16 residues long. The V gene end was trimmed by 2 bases and the J gene end by 1 base; junction bases not matched to a gene: 5. Germline CDR1 and CDR2: MGHRA and YSYEKL. The DNA of the CDR3 is TGCGCCAGCAGCCAACCCATGACAGGGGGGAACACTGAAGCTTTCTTT. Translated, it gives CASSQPMTGGNTEAFF.

This clone was picked up one time. The chain couples TRBV11-2 to TRBJ2-2; D is undetermined. V was pared by 0 bases and J by 5 bases, with 7 bases between. Germline values: CDR1 SGHAT, CDR2 FQNNGV. The CDR3 loop spans 14 amino acids. In DNA, the CDR3 is TGTGCCAGCAGCTTAGAGACACGTACCGGGGAGCTGTTTTTT. Residues: CASSLETRTGELFF.

This rearrangement joins TRBV7-9 to TRBJ1-5; D remains ambiguous. Per the germline V gene, CDR1 is SEHNR and CDR2 is FQNEAQ (reference sequence). CDR3 length equals 12 residues. With 3 bases removed from V and 4 bases from J, the gap between germline ends came to 4 bases. CDR3 amino acids: CASSFLNQPQHF. CDR3 in DNA: TGTGCCAGCAGCTTTCTGAATCAGCCCCAGCATTTT.

The chain is built from TRBV6-5 and TRBJ2-3, with D possibly matching TRBD2 (6 bases). Germline V CDR1 and CDR2: MNHEY, SVGAGI. The CDR3 is 13 amino acids. Between the trimmed V and J ends, which lost 6 bases and 4 bases, there was a span of 11 bases. The chain's CDR3 is CASRPTRADTQYF. CDR3 DNA: TGTGCCAGCAGACCGACTAGGGCAGATACGCAGTATTTT.

This clone was seen a few times. The rearrangement joins TRBV27 to TRBJ2-5; no clear D. The DNA end lines up better with TRBJ2-7; the J call may be wrong. From germline, CDR1 is MNHEY and CDR2 SMNVEV (reference sequence). CDR3 size: 14 residues. DNA for the CDR3: TGTGCCAGCAGTGCGATGGGTACAGCCTACGAGCAGTACTTC. Protein product: CASSAMGTAYEQYF.

V usage is TRBV28 and J usage is TRBJ2-7; 11 bases line up with TRBD2. CDR3 length: 19 residues. J lost 2 bases, V lost 2 bases, and 14 bases had no gene match. Germline V gene lookup returns CDR1 MDHEN and CDR2 SYDVKM. CDR3 nucleotides: TGTGCCAGCAGTTTACCTACGGGACTAGCGGTAGGGGGTACCTACGAGCAGTACTTC. Translating gives CASSLPTGLAVGGTYEQYF.

V is TRBV19 and J is TRBJ1-5; 8 bases match TRBD1. The ends lost 10 bases at V and 2 bases at J; junction bases unmatched: 7. Looked up from germline, CDR1 is LNHDA and CDR2 is SQIVND (reference sequence). The CDR3 spans 14 residues. The CDR3 DNA follows: TGTGCCACCGACAGGGGAGGTGGCAATCAGCCCCAGCATTTT. Translation gives CATDRGGGNQPQHF.

This clone was detected once. This chain links TRBV7-2 with TRBJ2-7, with 7 bases matching TRBD1. Losses at the gene ends were 6 bases for V and 5 bases for J; bases not matched to a gene: 7. Germline V gene data show CDR1 as SGHTA and CDR2 as FQGNSA. This CDR3 comprises 13 residues. CDR3 nucleotide sequence: TGTGCCAGCAGTAGAGGGGGCATGGACGAGCAGTACTTC. It encodes CASSRGGMDEQYF.